These T cell receptor beta chains were read from a single sample in a study of blood T cells in healthy people across ages. TCRdb itself ran the 5' RACE reads through MiXCR, one entry per CDR3 protein. This table holds 780,000 or so distinct CDR3 sequences, about 53% found once. Sequencing used blood. These TCRs come from a man older than 75 in good health. CDR3s include the opening cysteine and the closing phenylalanine or tryptophan. The D gene is left open where the match is weak. Expanded clones get a size class; other rows say once, few or many, or leave the size out.

CDR3nt,CDR3aa,d_gene,j_gene,v_gene,abundance
TGTGCCACCAGTGATTTGATCGCTAGCGGGAGTGCAGATACGCAGTATTTT,CATSDLIASGSADTQYF,TRBD2,TRBJ2-3,TRBV24-1,-
TGTGCCACCAGTGATTTCGAACAGGGGGGGACCGGGGAGCTGTTTTTT,CATSDFEQGGTGELFF,-,TRBJ2-2,TRBV24-1,-
TGTGCCAGCAGCCAAGACGGAGGAAACATTCAGTACTTC,CASSQDGGNIQYF,-,TRBJ2-4,TRBV3-1,-
TGTGCCAGCAGCTTAGGACGGGTGGTTGGCAATGAGCAGTTCTTC,CASSLGRVVGNEQFF,-,TRBJ2-1,TRBV7-9,few
TGTGCCAGCAGCCCCCGGCTAGCAGGTAACGAGCAGTACTTC,CASSPRLAGNEQYF,-,TRBJ2-7,TRBV7-9,few
TGTGCCAGCAGTTTAAGCAGGGCTTCCGAGCAGTACTTC,CASSLSRASEQYF,-,TRBJ2-7,TRBV27,-
TGTGCCAGCAGCGCGGTCGGAGCTTCTCCTTACGAGCAGTACTTC,CASSAVGASPYEQYF,-,TRBJ2-7,TRBV11-1,-
TGTGCCACCAGCAGAGCGAGAGGAACTAGCGGGAGGTCCCCATCCTACAATGAGCAGTTCTTC,CATSRARGTSGRSPSYNEQFF,TRBD2,TRBJ2-1,TRBV15,-
TGTGCCAGCAGCCGCCTGGCAACGGAGTCGGGGACCCAGTACTTC,CASSRLATESGTQYF,-,TRBJ2-5,TRBV7-9,many
TGTGCCTGGAGTGTCCCGGGAGGGCCCTACGAGCAGTACTTC,CAWSVPGGPYEQYF,TRBD2,TRBJ2-7,TRBV30,-
TGTGCCAGCAGCCCCTTCCGAGGGGCCCGAGAGACCCAGTACTTC,CASSPFRGARETQYF,-,TRBJ2-5,TRBV6-2/TRBV6-3,few
TGTGCCAGCAAACCGGGACTAGCGGGAGCGGGCGAGCAGTTCTTC,CASKPGLAGAGEQFF,TRBD2,TRBJ2-1,TRBV2,-
TGTGCCAGCAGCTTTCGGGAGAACACTGAAGCTTTCTTT,CASSFRENTEAFF,-,TRBJ1-1,TRBV7-3,many
TGTGCCAGCAGTGAATCTCTCTCTAATGAGCAGTTCTTC,CASSESLSNEQFF,-,TRBJ2-1,TRBV2,-
TGTGCCAGCAGTGAATTGGGTCCCACTGAAGCTTTCTTT,CASSELGPTEAFF,-,TRBJ1-1,TRBV25-1,-
TGTGCCAGCAGTCCATGGGACATCAACCTCCCGCATGAGCAGTACTTC,CASSPWDINLPHEQYF,-,TRBJ2-7,TRBV27,-
TGTGCCAGCAGGGCCTATGGGGTAAGAGAAAAACTGTTTTTT,CASRAYGVREKLFF,-,TRBJ1-4,TRBV12-3/TRBV12-4,-
TGTGCCAGCAGCCTATACGAGCGGGGATACAATGAGCAGTTCTTC,CASSLYERGYNEQFF,TRBD2,TRBJ2-1,TRBV6-5,-
TGCAGTGCTAGAGATCCCCGCAGGGACTATGGCTACACCTTC,CSARDPRRDYGYTF,-,TRBJ1-2,TRBV20-1,-
TGTGCCAGCAGTAGTTTCTCCGGCCCTCAGAATGAGCAGTTCTTC,CASSSFSGPQNEQFF,-,TRBJ2-1,TRBV6-5,-
TGCAGTGCTAGAGACCCCAGCGGGAGCTCCTACAATGAGCAGTTCTTC,CSARDPSGSSYNEQFF,TRBD2,TRBJ2-1,TRBV20-1,-
TGCAGTGCTTTGGACAGGTCTAACTATGGCTACACCTTC,CSALDRSNYGYTF,TRBD1,TRBJ1-2,TRBV20-1,few
TGTGCCAGCACCCAGCGGGGCGGATACGCGTATTTT,CASTQRGGYAYF,TRBD2,TRBJ2-3,TRBV6-2/TRBV6-3,-
TGCGCCAGCAGGGAAGGAGCCACCCTCTACGAGCAGTACTTC,CASREGATLYEQYF,-,TRBJ2-7,TRBV5-1,-
TGTGCCAGCAGTACCACTAGCGAGGATGAGCAGTACTTC,CASSTTSEDEQYF,TRBD2,TRBJ2-7,TRBV27,once
TGTGCCAGCAGTTCCGGCGGTAGCGTGGGGGTGGCCAAAAACATTCAGTACTTC,CASSSGGSVGVAKNIQYF,-,TRBJ2-4,TRBV12-3/TRBV12-4,-
TGTGCCAGCACCCGACAGATTTTCCAAGAGCCCCAGTACTTC,CASTRQIFQEPQYF,-,TRBJ2-7,TRBV2,few
TGCAGCGTTGTGGTTACCTACGAGCAGTACTTC,CSVVVTYEQYF,-,TRBJ2-7,TRBV29-1,many
TGCAGTCCTGGCTGGCAAAACACAGATACGCAGTATTTT,CSPGWQNTDTQYF,-,TRBJ2-3,TRBV20-1,-
TGTGCCAGCACCGCTGGAAGCGTGGGCTATGAGCAGTTCTTC,CASTAGSVGYEQFF,-,TRBJ2-1,TRBV10-3,-
TGTGCCAGCAGTTATAGCGGGAGGGCCAATGAGCAGTTCTTC,CASSYSGRANEQFF,TRBD2,TRBJ2-1,TRBV25-1,-
TGTGCCAGCAGCTTAGTTGGGAGAGTGGGTGAGGATGAGCAGTTCTTC,CASSLVGRVGEDEQFF,-,TRBJ2-1,TRBV7-9,-
TGTGCCACCAGTGCTGCCGGGACAGGGGACAGATACGCGTATTTT,CATSAAGTGDRYAYF,TRBD1,TRBJ2-3,TRBV24-1,once
TGCAGTGCTAGAGATGAGGGGGGCCAAAACATTCAGTACTTC,CSARDEGGQNIQYF,-,TRBJ2-4,TRBV20-1,-
TGTGCCAGCGGACGCTACGGAGGGGGCAATCAGCCCCAGCATTTT,CASGRYGGGNQPQHF,-,TRBJ1-5,TRBV27,-
TGTGCCAGCAGCCAGGGCTTTCCAGTCACCGAGCAGTACTTC,CASSQGFPVTEQYF,-,TRBJ2-7,TRBV3-1,once
TGTGCCAGCAGCCCAAACAGGGGTCAGAGCACAGATACGCAGTATTTT,CASSPNRGQSTDTQYF,TRBD1,TRBJ2-3,TRBV9,-
TGCAGTGCTAGTGCCCGGGACTTTTTCAATGAGCAGTTCTTC,CSASARDFFNEQFF,-,TRBJ2-1,TRBV20-1,-
TGCAGTGCTACCAAAATGACAGGGGACACTGAAGCTTTCTTT,CSATKMTGDTEAFF,TRBD1,TRBJ1-1,TRBV20-1,-